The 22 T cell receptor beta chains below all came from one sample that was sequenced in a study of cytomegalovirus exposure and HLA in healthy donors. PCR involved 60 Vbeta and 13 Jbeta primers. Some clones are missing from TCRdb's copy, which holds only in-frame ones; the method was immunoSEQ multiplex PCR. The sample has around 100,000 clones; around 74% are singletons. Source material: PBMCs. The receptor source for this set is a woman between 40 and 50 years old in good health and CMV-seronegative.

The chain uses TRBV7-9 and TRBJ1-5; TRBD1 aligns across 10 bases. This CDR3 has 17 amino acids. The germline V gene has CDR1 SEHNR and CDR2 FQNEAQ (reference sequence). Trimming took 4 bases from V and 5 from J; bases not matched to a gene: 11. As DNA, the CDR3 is TGTGCCAGCAGCTCTATCAAAGGGACAGGGGACGATCAGCCCCAGCATTTT. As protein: CASSSIKGTGDDQPQHF.

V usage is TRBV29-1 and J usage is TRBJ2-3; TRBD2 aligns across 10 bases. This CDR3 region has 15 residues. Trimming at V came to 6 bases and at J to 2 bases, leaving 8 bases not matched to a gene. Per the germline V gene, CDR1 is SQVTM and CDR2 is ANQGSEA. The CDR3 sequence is CSVGLAGEITDTQYF. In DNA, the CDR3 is TGCAGCGTCGGTCTAGCGGGAGAGATCACAGATACGCAGTATTTT.

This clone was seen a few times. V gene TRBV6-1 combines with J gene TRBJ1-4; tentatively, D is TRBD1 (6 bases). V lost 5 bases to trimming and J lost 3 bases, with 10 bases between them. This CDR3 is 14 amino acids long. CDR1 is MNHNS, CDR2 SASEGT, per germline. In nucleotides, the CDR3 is TGTGCCAGCAGTTCGGGACACTCTAATGAAAAACTGTTTTTT. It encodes CASSSGHSNEKLFF.

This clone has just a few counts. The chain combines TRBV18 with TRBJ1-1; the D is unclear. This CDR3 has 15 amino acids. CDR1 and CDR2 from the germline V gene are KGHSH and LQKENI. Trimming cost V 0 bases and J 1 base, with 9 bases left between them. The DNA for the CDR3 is TGTGCCAGCTCACCACCTCTCTCCTGGAACACTGAAGCTTTCTTT. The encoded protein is CASSPPLSWNTEAFF.

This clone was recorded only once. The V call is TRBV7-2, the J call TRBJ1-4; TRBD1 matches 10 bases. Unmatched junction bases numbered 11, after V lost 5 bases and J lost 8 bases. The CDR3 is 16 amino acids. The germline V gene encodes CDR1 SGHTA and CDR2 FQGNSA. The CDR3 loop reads CASSDPTTGGVEKLFF. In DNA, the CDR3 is TGTGCCAGCAGCGACCCTACGACAGGGGGCGTCGAAAAACTGTTTTTT. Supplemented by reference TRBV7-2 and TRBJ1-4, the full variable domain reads GAGVSQSPSNKVTEKGKDVELRCDPISGHTALYWYRQSLGQGLEFLIYFQGNSAPDKSGLPSDRFSAERTGGSVSTLTIQRTQQEDSAVYLCASSDPTTGGVEKLFFGSGTQLSVL.

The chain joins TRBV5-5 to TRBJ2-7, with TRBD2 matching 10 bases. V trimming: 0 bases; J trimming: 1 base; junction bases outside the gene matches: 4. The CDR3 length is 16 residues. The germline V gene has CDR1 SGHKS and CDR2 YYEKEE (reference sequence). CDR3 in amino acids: CASSLAGTSVSYEQYF. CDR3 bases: TGTGCCAGCAGCTTGGCAGGGACTAGCGTATCCTACGAGCAGTACTTC.

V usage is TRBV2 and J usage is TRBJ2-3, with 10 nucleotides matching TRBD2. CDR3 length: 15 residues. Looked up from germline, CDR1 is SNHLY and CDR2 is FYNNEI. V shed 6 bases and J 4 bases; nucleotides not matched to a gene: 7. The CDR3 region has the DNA TGTGCCAGCAGCGCGAAGAGCGGGAGGGCAGATACGCAGTATTTT. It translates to CASSAKSGRADTQYF.

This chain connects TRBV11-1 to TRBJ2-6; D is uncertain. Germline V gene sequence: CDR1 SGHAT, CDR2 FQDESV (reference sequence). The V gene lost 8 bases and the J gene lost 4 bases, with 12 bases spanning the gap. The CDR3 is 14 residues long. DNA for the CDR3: TGTGCCAGCTCGTACGAGGAAGGGGCCAACGTCCTGACTTTC. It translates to CASSYEEGANVLTF.

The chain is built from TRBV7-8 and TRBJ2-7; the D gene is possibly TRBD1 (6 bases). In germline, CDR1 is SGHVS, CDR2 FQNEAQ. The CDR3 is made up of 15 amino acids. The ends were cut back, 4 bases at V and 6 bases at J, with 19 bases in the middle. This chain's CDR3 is CASSYIGTWGPEQYF. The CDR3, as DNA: TGTGCCAGCAGCTACATTGGGACCTGGGGGCCCGAGCAGTACTTC.

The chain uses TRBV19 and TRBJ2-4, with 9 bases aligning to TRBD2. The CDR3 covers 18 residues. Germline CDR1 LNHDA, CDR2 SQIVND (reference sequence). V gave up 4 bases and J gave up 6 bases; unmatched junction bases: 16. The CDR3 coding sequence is TGTGCCAGTAGTACAGAAAGTCATCGAGCGGGGGGACTAAACATTCAGTACTTC. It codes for CASSTESHRAGGLNIQYF.

The CDR3 nucleotides are TGTGCCAGCAGTACCGGACAGGGAACCACTGAAGCTTTCTTT. Its translation: CASSTGQGTTEAFF. This chain links TRBV27 with TRBJ1-1; 8 bases line up with TRBD1. Germline assignment: CDR1 MNHEY and CDR2 SMNVEV (reference sequence). The CDR3 is 14 residues long. The V and J ends lost 5 bases and 4 bases, in that order; junction bases with no gene match: 6.

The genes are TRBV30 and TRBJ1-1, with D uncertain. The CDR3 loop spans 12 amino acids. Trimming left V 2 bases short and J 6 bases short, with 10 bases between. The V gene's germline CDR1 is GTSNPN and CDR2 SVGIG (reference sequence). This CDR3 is CAWSSLRPEAFF. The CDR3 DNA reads TGTGCCTGGAGTTCACTGAGGCCTGAAGCTTTCTTT.

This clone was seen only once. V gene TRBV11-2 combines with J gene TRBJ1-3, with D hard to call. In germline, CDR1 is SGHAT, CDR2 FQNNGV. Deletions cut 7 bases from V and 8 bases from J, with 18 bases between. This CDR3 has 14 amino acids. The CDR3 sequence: CASTTTGEAYTIYF. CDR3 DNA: TGTGCCAGCACCACGACTGGTGAGGCGTACACCATATATTTT.

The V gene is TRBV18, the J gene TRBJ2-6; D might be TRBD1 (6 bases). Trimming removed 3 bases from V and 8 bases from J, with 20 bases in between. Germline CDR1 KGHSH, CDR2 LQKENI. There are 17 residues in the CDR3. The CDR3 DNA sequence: TGTGCCAGCTCACCTGCAGGGGCCGGGGTCGGGCCCAACGTCCTGACTTTC. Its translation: CASSPAGAGVGPNVLTF. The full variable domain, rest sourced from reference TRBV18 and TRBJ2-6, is NAGVMQNPRHLVRRRGQEARLRCSPMKGHSHVYWYRQLPEEGLKFMVYLQKENIIDESGMPKERFSAEFPKEGPSILRIQQVVRGDSAAYFCASSPAGAGVGPNVLTFGAGSRLTVL.

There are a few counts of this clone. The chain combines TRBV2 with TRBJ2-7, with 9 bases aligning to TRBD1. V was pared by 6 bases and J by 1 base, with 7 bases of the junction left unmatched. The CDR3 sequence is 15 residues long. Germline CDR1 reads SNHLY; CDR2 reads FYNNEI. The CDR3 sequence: CASRGTGNRSYEQYF. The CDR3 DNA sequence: TGTGCCAGCAGGGGGACAGGGAATAGGTCCTACGAGCAGTACTTC. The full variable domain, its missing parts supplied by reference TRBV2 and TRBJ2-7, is EPEVTQTPSHQVTQMGQEVILRCVPISNHLYFYWYRQILGQKVEFLVSFYNNEISEKSEIFDDQFSVERPDGSNFTLKIRSTKLEDSAMYFCASRGTGNRSYEQYFGPGTRLTVT.

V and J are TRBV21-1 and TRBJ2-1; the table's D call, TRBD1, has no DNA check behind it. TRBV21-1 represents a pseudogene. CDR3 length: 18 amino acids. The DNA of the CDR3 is TGTGCCAGCAGCAAGAAAGATATGGGACAGGGAAACTACAATGAGCAGTTCTTC. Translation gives CASSKKDMGQGNYNEQFF.

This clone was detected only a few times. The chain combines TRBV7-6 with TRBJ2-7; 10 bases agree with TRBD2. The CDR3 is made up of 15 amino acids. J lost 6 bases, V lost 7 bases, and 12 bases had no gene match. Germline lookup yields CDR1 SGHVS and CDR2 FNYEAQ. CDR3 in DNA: TGTGCCAGCACCATTAAGGCTAGCGGGAGCGGCGAGCAGTACTTC. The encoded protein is CASTIKASGSGEQYF.

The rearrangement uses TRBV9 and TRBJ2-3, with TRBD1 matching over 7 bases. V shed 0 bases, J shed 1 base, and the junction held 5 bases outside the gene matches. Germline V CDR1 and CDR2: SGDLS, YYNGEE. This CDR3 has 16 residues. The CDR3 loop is CASSVGGTARTDTQYF. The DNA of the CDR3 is TGTGCCAGCAGCGTAGGGGGGACAGCGCGCACAGATACGCAGTATTTT.

CDR3 nucleotides: TGTGCCAGCAGAGTCCGGGACTTGAGTTACAATGAGCAGTTCTTC. It codes for CASRVRDLSYNEQFF. The rearrangement uses TRBV28 and TRBJ2-1, with D tentatively TRBD2 (6 bases). The germline CDR1 and CDR2 sequences are MDHEN and SYDVKM. V was pared by 6 bases and J by 4 bases, with 16 bases between. The CDR3 has 15 amino acids. Full variable domain (rest looked up from reference TRBV28 and TRBJ2-1): DVKVTQSSRYLVKRTGEKVFLECVQDMDHENMFWYRQDPGLGLRLIYFSYDVKMKEKGDIPEGYSVSREKKERFSLILESASTNQTSMYLCASRVRDLSYNEQFFGPGTRLTVL.

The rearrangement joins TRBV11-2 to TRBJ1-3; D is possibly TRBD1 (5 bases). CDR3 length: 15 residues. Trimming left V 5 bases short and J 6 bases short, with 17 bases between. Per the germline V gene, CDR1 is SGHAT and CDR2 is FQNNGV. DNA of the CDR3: TGTGCCAGCAGCCAACTCCGGGGGAGAGAAAACACCATATATTTT. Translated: CASSQLRGRENTIYF.

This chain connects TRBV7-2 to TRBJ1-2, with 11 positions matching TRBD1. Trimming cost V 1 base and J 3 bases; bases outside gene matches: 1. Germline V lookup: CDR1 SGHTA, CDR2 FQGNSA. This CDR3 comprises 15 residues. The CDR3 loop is CASSLGDRGDYGYTF. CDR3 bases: TGTGCCAGCAGCTTAGGGGACAGGGGGGACTATGGCTACACCTTC.

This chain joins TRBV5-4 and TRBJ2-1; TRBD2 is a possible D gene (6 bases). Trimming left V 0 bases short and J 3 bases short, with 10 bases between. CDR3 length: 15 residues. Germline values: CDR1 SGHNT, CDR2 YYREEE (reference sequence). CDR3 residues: CASSLVGGLYNEQFF. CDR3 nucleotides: TGTGCCAGCAGCTTGGTGGGGGGTCTCTACAATGAGCAGTTCTTC.